These 25 T cell receptor beta chains originate from one sample sequenced in a study of cytotoxic CD8 clonotypes in ibrutinib-treated CLL. Profiling relied on immunoSEQ multiplex PCR, and the TCRdb table lists in-frame clones only, not all of them. The repertoire holds tens of thousands of clones, with 55% to 70% as singletons. This material consisted of PBMCs, taken at disease progression, from a patient treated with ibrutinib. The receptors were gathered from a human donor with chronic lymphocytic leukemia.

The genes are TRBV7-3 and TRBJ2-2; no reliable D call. The V end was cut by 1 base, the J end by 1 base, with 10 bases between. In germline, CDR1 is SGHTA, CDR2 FQGTGA. CDR3 length: 16 residues. This chain's CDR3 is CASSLNRAENTGELFF. CDR3 coding DNA: TGTGCCAGCAGCTTAAATAGGGCGGAGAACACCGGGGAGCTGTTTTTT.

DNA of the CDR3: TGTGCCAGCAGCCAGGTTCGGGTAGCGGACACAGATACGCAGTATTTT. Its protein is CASSQVRVADTDTQYF. J is TRBJ2-3 and V is TRBV7-9; the D gene is possibly TRBD2 (6 bases). V was trimmed by 5 bases and J by 2 bases, leaving 17 bases between them. Germline CDR1 reads SEHNR; CDR2 reads FQNEAQ (reference sequence). This CDR3 comprises 16 residues. Full variable domain (outside the CDR3, taken from reference TRBV7-9 and TRBJ2-3): DTGVSQNPRHKITKRGQNVTFRCDPISEHNRLYWYRQTLGQGPEFLTYFQNEAQLEKSRLLSDRFSAERPKGSFSTLEIQRTEQGDSAMYLCASSQVRVADTDTQYFGPGTRLTVL.

Notes on this clone: The junction departs from the called germline gene at one end, perhaps through a read error. V and J are TRBV10-3 and TRBJ1-5; 7 bases align to TRBD1. There are 12 residues in the CDR3. Germline CDR1 is ENHRY and CDR2 is SYGVKD. In DNA form, the CDR3 reads TGTGCCAGCGGACAGGATTATCAGTCCCAGCATTTT. Protein sequence: CASGQDYQSQHF.

The rearrangement joins TRBV7-9 to TRBJ2-7, with 8 bases aligning to TRBD1. With V trimmed by 5 bases and J by 2 bases, 11 bases remained unmatched. The CDR3 spans 16 residues. Germline CDR1 and CDR2: SEHNR and FQNEAQ (reference sequence). Here the CDR3 DNA reads TGTGCCAGCAGCGGACAGGGAACTGAGGGGCCCTACGAGCAGTACTTC. Residues: CASSGQGTEGPYEQYF.

The chain employs TRBV27 and TRBJ1-1; D unresolved. Per germline, CDR1 MNHEY and CDR2 SMNVEV (reference sequence). CDR3 length: 13 amino acids. V lost 5 bases, J lost 2 bases, and 9 bases lay in between. CDR3 loop: CASSLLLNTEAFF. The CDR3 coding sequence is TGTGCCAGCAGTCTTCTACTTAACACTGAAGCTTTCTTT.

Here the CDR3 DNA reads TGTGCCAGCAACCGGGACAAGAACACTGAAGCTTTCTTT. Translating it yields CASNRDKNTEAFF. The chain is built from TRBV2 and TRBJ1-1; a weak D match, TRBD1 (6 bases). CDR3 length equals 13 residues. The germline V and J ends were trimmed by 7 bases and 1 base, with 10 bases remaining between them. Germline CDR1 reads SNHLY; CDR2 reads FYNNEI.

The chain couples TRBV7-6 to TRBJ2-7; D may be TRBD1 (5 bases). CDR1 SGHVS and CDR2 FNYEAQ come from the germline V gene. V lost 0 bases to trimming and J lost 5 bases, with 11 bases between them. The CDR3 has 14 amino acids. CDR3 DNA sequence: TGTGCCAGCAGCTTAGCCCACGAAGGGGACGAGCAGTACTTC. As protein: CASSLAHEGDEQYF.

The chain recombines TRBV5-4 with TRBJ2-3; D is unresolved. Looked up from germline, CDR1 is SGHNT and CDR2 is YYREEE (reference sequence). The V and J ends lost 1 base and 1 base respectively, with 4 bases between them. The CDR3 totals 13 residues. The CDR3 DNA reads as TGTGCCAGCAGCTTGATGGGCACAGATACGCAGTATTTT. Its translation is CASSLMGTDTQYF.

The chain combines TRBV5-1 with TRBJ1-1; TRBD1 might be the D (6 bases). V shed 4 bases and J shed 5 bases, with 15 bases lying between them. CDR1 and CDR2 from the germline V gene are SGHRS and YFSETQ. The CDR3 is 14 amino acids. CDR3 DNA sequence: TGCGCCAGCAGCGGACAGCTTTGGGGGACTGAAGCTTTCTTT. It yields the protein CASSGQLWGTEAFF.

The V and J genes are TRBV11-2 and TRBJ1-1; TRBD1 matches at 7 bases. The CDR3 covers 14 residues. V gave up 2 bases and J gave up 4 bases; unmatched junction bases: 4. Germline CDR1 is SGHAT and CDR2 is FQNNGV. The CDR3 protein is CASSLQGVGTEAFF. CDR3 bases: TGTGCCAGCAGCTTACAGGGGGTCGGCACTGAAGCTTTCTTT.

This clone is termed medium-sized. V is TRBV19 and J is TRBJ2-1, with unresolved D. The CDR3 has 13 residues. Germline lookup yields CDR1 LNHDA and CDR2 SQIVND (reference sequence). With 9 bases removed from V and 6 bases from J, the gap between germline ends came to 15 bases. The CDR3 here is CASRHPPRNEQFF. The CDR3 DNA follows: TGTGCCAGCCGACACCCCCCTCGCAATGAGCAGTTCTTC.

The V gene is TRBV7-3, the J gene TRBJ2-1; 7 nucleotides line up with TRBD2. The CDR3 covers 15 residues. CDR1 is SGHTA, CDR2 FQGTGA, per germline. V gave up 1 base and J gave up 7 bases; unmatched junction bases: 7. The CDR3, as DNA: TGTGCCAGCAGCTTAATCCTTAGCGGGTTGAATGAGCAGTTCTTC. Translating gives CASSLILSGLNEQFF.

V gene TRBV6-6 combines with J gene TRBJ2-5, with 7 bases fitting TRBD1. Germline assignment: CDR1 MNHNY and CDR2 SVGAGI (reference sequence). This CDR3 region has 14 residues. The ends lost 6 bases at V and 2 bases at J; junction bases unmatched: 6. Here the CDR3 reads CASRTGFGQETQYF. Here the CDR3 DNA reads TGTGCCAGCAGGACAGGGTTCGGGCAAGAGACCCAGTACTTC.

V and J are TRBV19 and TRBJ2-3, with 7 bases matching TRBD2. The CDR3 length is 15 residues. Trimming removed 9 bases from V and 2 bases from J; junction bases left unmatched: 11. The germline CDR1 and CDR2 sequences are LNHDA and SQIVND (reference sequence). The CDR3 coding sequence is TGTGCCAGCACTTGGGCTAGCGGTTTCACAGATACGCAGTATTTT. Its translation is CASTWASGFTDTQYF.

This clone was observed a few times. The J gene is TRBJ1-6, the V gene TRBV19, with 7 bases lining up with TRBD1. The germline V gene has CDR1 LNHDA and CDR2 SQIVND (reference sequence). CDR3 size: 13 residues. V dropped 8 bases and J dropped 5; count of bases not matched to a gene: 3. The CDR3 sequence: CASQDRNNSPLHF. CDR3 sequence (DNA): TGTGCCAGTCAGGACAGGAATAATTCACCCCTCCACTTT.

A single count supports this clone. The chain joins TRBV4-2 to TRBJ2-5; no reliable D call. Germline CDR1 LGHNA, CDR2 YNFKEQ. This CDR3 contains 13 residues. V gave up 2 bases and J gave up 5 bases, with 9 bases separating them. CDR3 amino acids: CASSQRPLETQYF. CDR3 nucleotides: TGTGCCAGCAGCCAAAGGCCCCTGGAGACCCAGTACTTC.

The J gene is TRBJ2-1, the V gene TRBV27; 8 nucleotides agree with TRBD2. Trimming removed 5 bases from V and 0 bases from J; junction bases left unmatched: 6. This CDR3 is 16 amino acids long. CDR1 and CDR2 (germline): MNHEY, SMNVEV (reference sequence). The CDR3 bases are TGTGCCAGCAGTCGACTAGCGCGGAACTCCTACAATGAGCAGTTCTTC. This sequence encodes CASSRLARNSYNEQFF.

The genes are TRBV11-2 and TRBJ2-7, with 7 positions matching TRBD1. This CDR3 comprises 16 residues. Germline loops: CDR1 SGHAT, CDR2 FQNNGV. The V gene end was trimmed by 5 bases and the J gene end by 0 bases; junction bases not matched to a gene: 10. The CDR3 region is CASSPIFGTDSYEQYF. The CDR3 DNA follows: TGTGCCAGCAGCCCCATTTTCGGGACAGACTCCTACGAGCAGTACTTC.

The chain couples TRBV9 to TRBJ2-5, with 8 bases lining up with TRBD2. CDR3 length equals 15 residues. The V and J ends lost 4 bases and 4 bases, in that order; junction bases with no gene match: 9. The germline gives CDR1 SGDLS, CDR2 YYNGEE. In DNA form, the CDR3 reads TGTGCCAGCAGCCAGATCAGCGGGGGAGGAGAGACCCAGTACTTC. Encoded protein: CASSQISGGGETQYF.

This chain links TRBV6-6 with TRBJ1-2; perhaps TRBD1 as D (5 bases). This CDR3 is 15 amino acids long. Germline CDR1 and CDR2: MNHNY and SVGAGI (reference sequence). V dropped 2 bases and J dropped 6 bases, with 16 bases sitting between them. CDR3 nucleotide sequence: TGTGCCAGCAGTTACCCGGGACTCCGGGGGAATGGCTACACCTTC. Its protein product is CASSYPGLRGNGYTF.

This clone was seen a single time. The chain uses TRBV10-1 and TRBJ2-7; possible D gene TRBD2, 5 bases. The V and J ends lost 7 bases and 2 bases respectively, with 18 bases between them. CDR1 and CDR2 from the germline V gene are WNHNN and SYGVQD (reference sequence). The CDR3 runs to 15 residues. The CDR3 is CASTALGGPAYEQYF. CDR3 nucleotides: TGCGCCAGCACCGCACTAGGAGGCCCCGCCTACGAGCAGTACTTC.

J is TRBJ1-1 and V is TRBV19; D might be TRBD1 (6 bases). CDR1 is LNHDA and CDR2 is SQIVND in the germline V gene (reference sequence). The CDR3 runs to 13 residues. V shed 9 bases and J shed 0 bases, with 11 bases lying between them. In DNA form, the CDR3 reads TGTGCCAGCGATACAGGGTTGAACACTGAAGCTTTCTTT. It is translated as CASDTGLNTEAFF.

This chain connects TRBV18 to TRBJ1-1, with unresolved D. The germline V gene has CDR1 KGHSH and CDR2 LQKENI. This CDR3 has 14 amino acids. V lost 2 bases and J lost 2, with 9 bases in between. CDR3 sequence reads: CASSPIRDNTEAFF. The CDR3 DNA reads TGTGCCAGCTCACCAATCCGAGACAACACTGAAGCTTTCTTT.

The CDR3 DNA sequence: TGTGCCAGCAGCCTTAGCGGGGGAAATGAGCAGTTCTTC. Its protein is CASSLSGGNEQFF. The chain recombines TRBV7-9 with TRBJ2-1; 9 bases fit TRBD2. With V trimmed by 5 bases and J by 7 bases, 3 bases remained unmatched. The germline V gene has CDR1 SEHNR and CDR2 FQNEAQ (reference sequence). CDR3 length: 13 amino acids.

This clone was counted once. J is TRBJ1-1 and V is TRBV2, with 7 bases that match TRBD1. This CDR3 is built from 15 residues. CDR1 and CDR2 from the germline V gene are SNHLY and FYNNEI. After removal of 6 bases from V and 1 base from J, the junction contained 8 bases not matched to a gene. CDR3 sequence reads: CASRSTGQPNTEAFF. In DNA, the CDR3 is TGTGCCAGCAGGTCTACGGGACAGCCGAACACTGAAGCTTTCTTT.